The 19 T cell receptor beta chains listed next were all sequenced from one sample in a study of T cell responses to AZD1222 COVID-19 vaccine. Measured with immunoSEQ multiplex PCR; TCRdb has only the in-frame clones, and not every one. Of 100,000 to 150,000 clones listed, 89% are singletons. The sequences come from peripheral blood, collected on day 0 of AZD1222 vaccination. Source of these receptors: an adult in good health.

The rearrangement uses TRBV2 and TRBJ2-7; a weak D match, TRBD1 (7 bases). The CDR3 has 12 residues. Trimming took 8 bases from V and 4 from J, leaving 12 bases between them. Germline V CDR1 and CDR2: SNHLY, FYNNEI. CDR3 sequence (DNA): TGTGCCAGCCAGGGGGGACGGTACGAGCAGTACTTC. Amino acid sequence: CASQGGRYEQYF.

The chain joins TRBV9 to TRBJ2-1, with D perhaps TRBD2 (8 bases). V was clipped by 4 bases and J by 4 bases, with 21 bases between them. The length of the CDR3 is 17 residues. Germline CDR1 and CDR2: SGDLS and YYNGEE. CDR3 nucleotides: TGTGCCAGCAGCCCACAGGGGATGGCGGGGGGTTACAATGAGCAGTTCTTC. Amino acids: CASSPQGMAGGYNEQFF.

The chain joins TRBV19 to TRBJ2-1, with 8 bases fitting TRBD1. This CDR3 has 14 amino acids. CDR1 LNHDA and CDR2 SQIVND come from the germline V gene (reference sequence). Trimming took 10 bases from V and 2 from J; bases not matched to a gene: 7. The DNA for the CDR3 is TGTGCCACCCGACAGGGGCCCACCTACAATGAGCAGTTCTTC. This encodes CATRQGPTYNEQFF.

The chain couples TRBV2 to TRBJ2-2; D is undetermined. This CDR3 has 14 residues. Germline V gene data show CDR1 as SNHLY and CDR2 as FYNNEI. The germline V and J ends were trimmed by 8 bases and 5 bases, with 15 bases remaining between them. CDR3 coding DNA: TGTGCCAGCTCGGAAGGGAAGGGAACCGGGGAGCTGTTTTTT. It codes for CASSEGKGTGELFF.

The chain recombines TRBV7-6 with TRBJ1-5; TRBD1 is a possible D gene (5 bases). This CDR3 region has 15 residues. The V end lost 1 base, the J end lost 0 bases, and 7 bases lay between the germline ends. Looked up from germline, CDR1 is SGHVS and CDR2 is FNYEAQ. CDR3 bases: TGTGCCAGCAGCTTAGGGACATATAGCAATCAGCCCCAGCATTTT. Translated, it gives CASSLGTYSNQPQHF.

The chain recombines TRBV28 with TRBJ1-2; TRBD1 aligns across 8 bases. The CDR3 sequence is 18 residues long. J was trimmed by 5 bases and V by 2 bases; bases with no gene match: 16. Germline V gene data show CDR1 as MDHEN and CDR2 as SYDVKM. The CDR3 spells CASSLGGGTGGGGYGYTF. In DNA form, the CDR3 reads TGTGCCAGCAGTTTAGGCGGTGGTACAGGGGGTGGGGGTTATGGCTACACCTTC.

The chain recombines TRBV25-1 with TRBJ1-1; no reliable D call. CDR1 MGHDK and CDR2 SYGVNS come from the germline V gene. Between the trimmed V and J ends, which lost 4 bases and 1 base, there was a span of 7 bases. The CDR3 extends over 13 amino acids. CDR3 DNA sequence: TGTGCCAGCAGTGGAACAGCGAACACTGAAGCTTTCTTT. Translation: CASSGTANTEAFF. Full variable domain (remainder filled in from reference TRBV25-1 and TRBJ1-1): EADIYQTPRYLVIGTGKKITLECSQTMGHDKMYWYQQDPGMELHLIHYSYGVNSTEKGDLSSESTVSRIRTEHFPLTLESARPSHTSQYLCASSGTANTEAFFGQGTRLTVV.

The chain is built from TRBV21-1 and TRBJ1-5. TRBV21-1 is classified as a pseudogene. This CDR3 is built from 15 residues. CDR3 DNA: TGTGCCAGCAGCAAAGGAGGGGCAGTTCCCTCGCCCCAGCATTTT. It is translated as CASSKGGAVPSPQHF.

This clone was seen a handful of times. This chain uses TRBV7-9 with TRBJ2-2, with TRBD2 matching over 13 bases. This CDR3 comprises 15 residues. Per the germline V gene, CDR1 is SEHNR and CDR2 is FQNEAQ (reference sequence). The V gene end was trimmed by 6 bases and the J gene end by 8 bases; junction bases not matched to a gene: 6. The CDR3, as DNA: TGTGCCAGCAGATCCGGGACTAGCGGGATTGGGGAGCTGTTTTTT. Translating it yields CASRSGTSGIGELFF.

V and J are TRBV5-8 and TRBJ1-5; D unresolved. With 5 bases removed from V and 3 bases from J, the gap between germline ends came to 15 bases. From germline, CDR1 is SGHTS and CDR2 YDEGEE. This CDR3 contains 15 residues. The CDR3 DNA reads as TGTGCCAGCAGACAAGGATTTCGGGACAATCAGCCCCAGCATTTT. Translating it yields CASRQGFRDNQPQHF.

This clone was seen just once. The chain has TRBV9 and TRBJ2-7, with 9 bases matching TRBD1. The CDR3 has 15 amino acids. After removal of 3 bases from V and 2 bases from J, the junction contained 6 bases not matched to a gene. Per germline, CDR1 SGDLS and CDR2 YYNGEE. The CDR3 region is CASSEGQGWTYEQYF. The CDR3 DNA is TGTGCCAGCAGCGAGGGACAGGGTTGGACCTACGAGCAGTACTTC.

For the CDR3, the DNA is TGTGCCAGCAGCCAAGGGACAGCCTGGGGTTACGAGCAGTACTTC. Residues: CASSQGTAWGYEQYF. The chain has TRBV3-1 (or the pseudogene TRBV3-2) and TRBJ2-7; perhaps TRBD1 as D (6 bases). Trimming took off 1 base at V and 4 bases at J, with 14 bases between the two ends. The germline CDR1 and CDR2 sequences are LGHDT and YNNKEL (reference sequence). There are 15 residues in the CDR3.

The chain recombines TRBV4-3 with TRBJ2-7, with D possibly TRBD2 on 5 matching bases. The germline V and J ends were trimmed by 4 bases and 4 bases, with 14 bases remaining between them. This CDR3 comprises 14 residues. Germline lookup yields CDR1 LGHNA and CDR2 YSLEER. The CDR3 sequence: CASSRALEGYEQYF. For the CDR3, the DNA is TGCGCCAGCAGCCGAGCCCTAGAGGGATACGAGCAGTACTTC.

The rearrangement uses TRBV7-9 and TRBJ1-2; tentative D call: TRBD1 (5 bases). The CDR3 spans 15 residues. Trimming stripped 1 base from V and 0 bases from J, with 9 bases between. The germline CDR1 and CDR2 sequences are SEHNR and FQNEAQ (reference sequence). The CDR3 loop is CASSLDGGTNYGYTF. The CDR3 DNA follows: TGTGCCAGCAGCTTAGATGGGGGAACTAACTATGGCTACACCTTC.

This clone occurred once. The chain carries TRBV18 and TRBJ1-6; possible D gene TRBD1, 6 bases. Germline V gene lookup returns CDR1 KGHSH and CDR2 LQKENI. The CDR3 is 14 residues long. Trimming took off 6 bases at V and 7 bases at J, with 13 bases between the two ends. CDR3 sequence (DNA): TGTGCCAGCTCCTACGGAAGGGGGAATTCACCCCTCCACTTT. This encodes CASSYGRGNSPLHF.

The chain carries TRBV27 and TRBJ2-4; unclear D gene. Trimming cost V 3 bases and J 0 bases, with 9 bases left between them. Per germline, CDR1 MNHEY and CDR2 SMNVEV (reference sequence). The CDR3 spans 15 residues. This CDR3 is CASSLSLVAKNIQYF. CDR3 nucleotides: TGTGCCAGCAGTTTGTCTTTGGTAGCCAAAAACATTCAGTACTTC.

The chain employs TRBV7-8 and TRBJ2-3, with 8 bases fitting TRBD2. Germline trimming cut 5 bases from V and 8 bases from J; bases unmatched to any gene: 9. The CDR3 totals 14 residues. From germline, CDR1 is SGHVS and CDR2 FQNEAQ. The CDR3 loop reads CASSTGTSPRTQYF. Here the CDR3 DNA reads TGTGCCAGCAGCACCGGGACTAGTCCCCGTACGCAGTATTTT.

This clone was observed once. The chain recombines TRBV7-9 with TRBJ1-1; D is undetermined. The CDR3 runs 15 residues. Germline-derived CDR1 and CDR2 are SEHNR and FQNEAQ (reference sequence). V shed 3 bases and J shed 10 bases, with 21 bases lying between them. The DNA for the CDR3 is TGTGCCAGCAGCTTTATTTCGGGGTTAATTGATTCAGCTTTCTTT. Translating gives CASSFISGLIDSAFF. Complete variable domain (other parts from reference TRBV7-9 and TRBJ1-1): DTGVSQNPRHKITKRGQNVTFRCDPISEHNRLYWYRQTLGQGPEFLTYFQNEAQLEKSRLLSDRFSAERPKGSFSTLEIQRTEQGDSAMYLCASSFISGLIDSAFFGQGTRLTVV.

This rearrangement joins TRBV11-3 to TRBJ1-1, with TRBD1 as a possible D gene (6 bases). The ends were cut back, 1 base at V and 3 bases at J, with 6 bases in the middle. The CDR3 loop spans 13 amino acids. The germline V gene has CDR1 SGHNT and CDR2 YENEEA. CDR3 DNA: TGTGCCAGCAGCTTAGCAGGGGACACTGAAGCTTTCTTT. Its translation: CASSLAGDTEAFF.